The clone carrying this T cell receptor beta chain was counted only a few times. Its antigen is undetermined. As part of library construction, unique molecular identifiers were attached to individual cDNA molecules. TCRdb ran MiXCR on the 5' RACE reads and lists one entry per CDR3 protein. The sample has 65,000 to 95,000 distinct CDR3 sequences; about 14% are singletons. The data were obtained in a study of early T cells in non-severe SARS-CoV-2 infection. About the study: Unpaired chains resulted from sequencing bulk RNA of unsorted whole blood. Overall study results and limits: Anti-spike CD8 specificities were favored by VDJdb matching, whose results missed private and CD4 specificities.

CDR1 and CDR2 from the germline V gene are DFQATT and SNEGSKA (reference sequence). The CDR3 contains 16 residues. V trimming: 6 bases; J trimming: 0 bases; junction bases outside the gene matches: 7. Sequencing was performed on whole blood. The chain links TRBV20-1 to TRBJ2-3; the match to TRBD2 covers 12 bases. The clonotype originates from an adult who was a healthcare worker with PCR-confirmed SARS-CoV-2 infection or an uninfected control (not recorded which). In DNA, the CDR3 is TGCAGTGCGGATCTAGCGGGGGGGCTTAGCACAGATACGCAGTATTTT. Encoded protein: CSADLAGGLSTDTQYF.